This is a list of T cell receptor beta chains from one sample in a study of CD8 T cells in Susac syndrome. TCRdb called the immunoSEQ multiplex PCR reads again in MiXCR, with one record for every CDR3 protein. The data contain around 170,000 distinct CDR3 sequences, just over 90% of them singletons. Sequenced material: CD4+ T cells from PBMCs. Receptor source: a human donor in good health. The CDR3 runs from the conserved cysteine through the conserved F or W. The D gene is left open where the match is weak. Clone size is given for some rows only: seen once, a few or many times, or a class if the clone is expanded.

>-|TRBV7-3|TRBJ2-1|-
TGTGCCAGCAGCTTAAACTCACTAGGATGGCACGAGCAGTTCTTC
CASSLNSLGWHEQFF
>-|TRBV18|TRBJ2-1|-
TGTGCCAGCTCACCAATTCAACTAGCCGAGAATAATGAGCAGTTCTTC
CASSPIQLAENNEQFF
>-|TRBV20-1|TRBJ1-5|-
TGCAGTGCTCAACAGGAAATCAATCAGCCCCAGCATTTT
CSAQQEINQPQHF
>-|TRBV19|TRBJ1-3|-
TGTGCCAGTACAACAGGCGAAGACTCTGGAAACACCATATATTTT
CASTTGEDSGNTIYF
>TRBD2|TRBV20-1|TRBJ2-7|-
TGCAGTGCTACCTTGCGGGGGGGCCAAAGCGAGCAGTACTTC
CSATLRGGQSEQYF
>-|TRBV10-3|TRBJ2-7|-
TGTGCCATCAACCAACAGGAGACTGGCTACGAGCAGTACTTC
CAINQQETGYEQYF
>TRBD1|TRBV5-6|TRBJ1-4|-
TGTGCCAGCAGCCTACAGGGGGCGGAAGAAAAACTGTTTTTT
CASSLQGAEEKLFF
>-|TRBV5-1|TRBJ2-7|-
TGCGCCAGCAGCCACCTCCTCGGAGAGCAGTACTTC
CASSHLLGEQYF
>TRBD1|TRBV2|TRBJ1-5|-
TGTGCCAGCAGTGAAACAGGGGGCAGGCAGCCCCAGCATTTT
CASSETGGRQPQHF
>-|TRBV3-1|TRBJ1-2|-
TGTGCCAGCAGCCAGCGCGGGGGGGCAGTGGACTATGGCTACACCTTC
CASSQRGGAVDYGYTF
>TRBD1|TRBV5-6|TRBJ2-4|few
TGTGCCAGCAGCTTCTGGGGACAGATAGCCAAAAACATTCAGTACTTC
CASSFWGQIAKNIQYF
>-|TRBV14|TRBJ1-2|once
TGTGCCAGCAGCCAGAACGCCGGTTATAACTATGGCTACACCTTC
CASSQNAGYNYGYTF
>TRBD2|TRBV2|TRBJ2-1|once
TGTGCCAGCAGTGATGGGACTAGCGGGTACAATGAGCAGTTCTTC
CASSDGTSGYNEQFF
>TRBD2|TRBV20-1|TRBJ2-3|-
TGCAGTGCTCCGGGACTAGCGGGAGGAACAGATACGCAGTATTTT
CSAPGLAGGTDTQYF
>-|TRBV28|TRBJ2-6|-
TGTGCCAGCAGTTTATTAGGGGTTTCCGGGGCCAACGTCCTGACTTTC
CASSLLGVSGANVLTF
>TRBD2|TRBV20-1|TRBJ2-7|-
TGCAGTGCCGGGAAGACTAGCGGGAGGTACGAGCAGTACTTC
CSAGKTSGRYEQYF